The sequence of this T cell receptor (beta chain) was determined in a study of identical twins. Template switching (which added a universal primer site) was used, and cDNA carried unique molecular identifiers. TCRdb re-called the 5' RACE reads through MiXCR, storing one row per CDR3 protein. Of 500,000 or so distinct CDR3 sequences in the sample, approximately 15% are singletons; the top ten hold about 0.54%. CDR1 and CDR2 (germline): SEHNR, FQNEAQ (reference sequence). Germline trimming cut 5 bases from V and 14 bases from J; bases unmatched to any gene: 4. This CDR3 has 12 amino acids. This sample also appeared in a second study, on yellow fever vaccine responses in identical twins.

The receptor's source is a woman between 18 and 30 years old in good health. This sequence joins TRBV7-9 and TRBJ1-6, with 9 bases that match TRBD1. The sequenced material came from CD4+ T cells sorted from blood. The CDR3 region has the DNA TGTGCCAGCAGCCGGGACAGGGCGGCCCTCCACTTT. Its translation is CASSRDRAALHF. The whole variable domain, filled in from reference TRBV7-9 and TRBJ1-6, reads DTGVSQNPRHKITKRGQNVTFRCDPISEHNRLYWYRQTLGQGPEFLTYFQNEAQLEKSRLLSDRFSAERPKGSFSTLEIQRTEQGDSAMYLCASSRDRAALHFGNGTRLTVT.